Listed below are T cell receptor beta chains from one sample, sequenced in a study of T cell changes during pregnancy in multiple sclerosis. The repertoire was sequenced with immunoSEQ multiplex PCR; TCRdb's copy has only in-frame clones and lacks some. The sample contains around 38,000 clones, more than 85% of which appear only once. The sequenced sample was CD8+ T cells from peripheral blood mononuclear cells, obtained in the third trimester of pregnancy. The receptors were sampled from a female donor with multiple sclerosis, enrolled in a pregnancy study. The CDR3 runs from the conserved cysteine through the conserved F or W. Each record gives: D gene, V gene, J gene, clone size, CDR3 DNA, CDR3 protein. The D gene is left open where the match is weak. Rows give clone size only sometimes, using once, few, many, or a class for an expanded clone.

D: .
V: TRBV25-1
J: TRBJ2-5
size: .
DNA: TGTGCCAGCAGTGAATGGACAGACCAAGAGACCCAGTACTTC
CDR3: CASSEWTDQETQYF

D: TRBD2
V: TRBV4-3
J: TRBJ2-2
size: .
DNA: TGCGCCAGCAGCCAAGATACGGGAGGAGGGGCCGGGGAGCTGTTTTTT
CDR3: CASSQDTGGGAGELFF

D: .
V: TRBV27
J: TRBJ2-7
size: .
DNA: TGTGCCAGCAGTTTATCGGGGGACACTAGTGACGAGCAGTACTTC
CDR3: CASSLSGDTSDEQYF

D: TRBD1
V: TRBV19
J: TRBJ1-5
size: .
DNA: TGTGCCAGTAGTATTGGGTCAGGGGGTCAGCCCCAGCATTTT
CDR3: CASSIGSGGQPQHF

D: TRBD1
V: TRBV7-7
J: TRBJ2-7
size: .
DNA: TGTGCTAGCAGCTTCGGGACAGCGCGCTACGAGCAGTACTTC
CDR3: CASSFGTARYEQYF

D: TRBD2
V: TRBV19
J: TRBJ2-7
size: .
DNA: TGTGCCAGTAGTTTCGGTAGCGGGAGATCCTACGAGCAGTACTTC
CDR3: CASSFGSGRSYEQYF

D: TRBD1
V: TRBV19
J: TRBJ2-1
size: .
DNA: TGTGCCAGTAGTATTGGGACAGGGGGCTCCTACAATGAGCAGTTCTTC
CDR3: CASSIGTGGSYNEQFF

D: .
V: TRBV27
J: TRBJ2-5
size: .
DNA: TGTGCCAGCAGTTTTCTAGCGCAAGAGACCCAGTACTTC
CDR3: CASSFLAQETQYF

D: TRBD1
V: TRBV25-1
J: TRBJ1-4
size: .
DNA: TGTGCCAGCAGTGCGGGACAGTCTAATGAAAAACTGTTTTTT
CDR3: CASSAGQSNEKLFF

D: TRBD2
V: TRBV5-4
J: TRBJ2-1
size: once
DNA: TGTGCCAGCAGCCTCCTAGCGGGAATAGGGGAGGATGAGCAGTTCTTC
CDR3: CASSLLAGIGEDEQFF

D: TRBD2
V: TRBV29-1
J: TRBJ2-1
size: .
DNA: TGCAGCGTTGACAGGGAGGGCCCCTACAATGAGCAGTTCTTC
CDR3: CSVDREGPYNEQFF

D: TRBD2
V: TRBV30
J: TRBJ2-3
size: .
DNA: TGTGCCTGGAGTGTATCGGAGTCCGGGGGGGATACGCAGTATTTT
CDR3: CAWSVSESGGDTQYF

D: .
V: TRBV7-9
J: TRBJ1-5
size: .
DNA: TGTGCCAGCAGCTTACAGGATCGAAATCAGCCCCAGCATTTT
CDR3: CASSLQDRNQPQHF

D: .
V: TRBV7-9
J: TRBJ1-2
size: .
DNA: TGTGCCAGCAGCTTAGACCCGGGAATCTATGGCTACACCTTC
CDR3: CASSLDPGIYGYTF

D: .
V: TRBV4-1
J: TRBJ1-2
size: .
DNA: TGCGCCAGCAGCCAAGATAGGTCTGGCAGACGGGCGGGGGGCTACACCTTC
CDR3: CASSQDRSGRRAGGYTF

D: .
V: TRBV5-4
J: TRBJ2-7
size: .
DNA: TGTGCCAGCAGCCAAAAAAGCCTAACCTACGAGCAGTACTTC
CDR3: CASSQKSLTYEQYF

D: .
V: TRBV18
J: TRBJ2-7
size: once
DNA: TGTGCCAGCTCAGCTACAGGGCCCCTCTCCTACGAGCAGTACTTC
CDR3: CASSATGPLSYEQYF

D: .
V: TRBV7-9
J: TRBJ1-1
size: .
DNA: TGTGCCAGCAGCTTAGTTGGGCCAGGGGAACATCACGGCACTGAAGCTTTCTTT
CDR3: CASSLVGPGEHHGTEAFF

D: TRBD1
V: TRBV27
J: TRBJ2-5
size: once
DNA: TGTGCCAGCAGTCCTTGGACAGGGGAAACCCAAGAGACCCAGTACTTC
CDR3: CASSPWTGETQETQYF

D: TRBD2
V: TRBV7-9
J: TRBJ2-7
size: .
DNA: TGTGCCAGCAGCTCTACTAGCGGGCGGACCTACGAGCAGTACTTC
CDR3: CASSSTSGRTYEQYF

D: TRBD1
V: TRBV29-1
J: TRBJ1-2
size: .
DNA: TGCAGCGCCCCGGACAGGGGCGGCTATGGCTACACCTTC
CDR3: CSAPDRGGYGYTF

D: .
V: TRBV13
J: TRBJ2-1
size: .
DNA: TGTGCCAGCAGCTTAGGTGCAGTATCCTACAATGAGCAGTTCTTC
CDR3: CASSLGAVSYNEQFF

D: .
V: TRBV27
J: TRBJ2-7
size: .
DNA: TGTGCCAGCAGTGCCCAGGGATCCCCCTCCTACGAGCAGTACTTC
CDR3: CASSAQGSPSYEQYF

D: TRBD2
V: TRBV7-2
J: TRBJ2-1
size: .
DNA: TGTGCCAGCAGCTTAGTTTCGGGAGGCACACTCGGGGAGCAGTTCTTC
CDR3: CASSLVSGGTLGEQFF

D: TRBD1
V: TRBV7-2
J: TRBJ2-3
size: .
DNA: TGTGCCAGCATCCTTTCGACAGGGGGCACAGATACGCAGTATTTT
CDR3: CASILSTGGTDTQYF

D: .
V: TRBV9
J: TRBJ2-7
size: .
DNA: TGTGCCAGCAGCGTAGGCGTTAGAGGCGGAATTCCCCACGAGCAGTACTTC
CDR3: CASSVGVRGGIPHEQYF

D: .
V: TRBV2
J: TRBJ1-4
size: .
DNA: TGTGCCAGCAGCGCCCCGCCAGGGGAGATAAGCGAAAAACTGTTTTTT
CDR3: CASSAPPGEISEKLFF

D: .
V: TRBV7-2
J: TRBJ2-3
size: .
DNA: TGTGCCAGCAGCTTCCTTAGCGACACAGATACGCAGTATTTT
CDR3: CASSFLSDTDTQYF

D: TRBD1
V: TRBV6-5
J: TRBJ2-7
size: .
DNA: TGTGCCAGCAGTTACAGGGGGCTCTACGAGCAGTACTTC
CDR3: CASSYRGLYEQYF

D: TRBD2
V: TRBV19
J: TRBJ2-1
size: .
DNA: TGTGCCAGTAGTATGGGACTAGCGGGAGGCAATGAGCAGTTCTTC
CDR3: CASSMGLAGGNEQFF

D: TRBD2
V: TRBV20-1
J: TRBJ2-7
size: .
DNA: TGCAGTGCCCGACTAGCGGGTGAGCAGTACTTC
CDR3: CSARLAGEQYF

D: .
V: TRBV2
J: TRBJ2-2
size: .
DNA: TGTGCCAGCATGAGTGCTAGTTCAACCGGGGAGCTGTTTTTT
CDR3: CASMSASSTGELFF

D: .
V: TRBV10-2
J: TRBJ1-2
size: few
DNA: TGCGCCAGCAGTGAGATTCGGGGGGATGGCTACACCTTC
CDR3: CASSEIRGDGYTF

D: .
V: TRBV4-3
J: TRBJ2-2
size: .
DNA: TGCGCCAGCAGCCAAGATCGATGGCGGACGAACACCGGGGAGCTGTTTTTT
CDR3: CASSQDRWRTNTGELFF

D: .
V: TRBV4-3
J: TRBJ1-1
size: .
DNA: TGCGCCAGCAGCCAAGATCCGGGGGAGGACACTGAAGCTTTCTTT
CDR3: CASSQDPGEDTEAFF

D: .
V: TRBV28
J: TRBJ1-1
size: once
DNA: TGTGCCAGCAGTTTCGTTAGACTAATGAACACTGAAGCTTTCTTT
CDR3: CASSFVRLMNTEAFF

D: .
V: TRBV4-2
J: TRBJ1-1
size: .
DNA: TGTGCCAGCAGCCAAGATCCGGGTTACACTGAAGCTTTCTTT
CDR3: CASSQDPGYTEAFF

D: .
V: TRBV6-4
J: TRBJ2-2
size: .
DNA: TGTGCCAGCAGTGACTCCATTGACACCGGGGAGCTGTTTTTT
CDR3: CASSDSIDTGELFF

D: TRBD1
V: TRBV28
J: TRBJ1-2
size: .
DNA: TGTGCCAGCAGTTTATTGGCAGGGGGCGGCTATGGCTACACCTTC
CDR3: CASSLLAGGGYGYTF

D: TRBD1
V: TRBV6-5
J: TRBJ2-5
size: .
DNA: TGTGCCAGCAGGGAGGGGGACAGGTTAAGCGGGACCCAGTACTTC
CDR3: CASREGDRLSGTQYF

D: TRBD1
V: TRBV5-4
J: TRBJ2-1
size: .
DNA: TGTGCCAGCAGCTCGGGGCAGGGGGTGTTCGTTGAGCAGTTCTTC
CDR3: CASSSGQGVFVEQFF

D: .
V: TRBV4-3
J: TRBJ2-7
size: .
DNA: TGCGCCAGCAGCCAGGAGCTCTATTACGAGCAGTACTTC
CDR3: CASSQELYYEQYF

D: .
V: TRBV7-9
J: TRBJ2-3
size: once
DNA: TGTGCCAGCAGCTCCCGTCTGGCGGCCTTCACAGATACGCAGTATTTT
CDR3: CASSSRLAAFTDTQYF

D: .
V: TRBV29-1
J: TRBJ1-2
size: once
DNA: TGCAGCGCAGTGGACAGCTATGGCTACACCTTC
CDR3: CSAVDSYGYTF

D: .
V: TRBV13
J: TRBJ2-5
size: .
DNA: TGTGCCAGCAGCTTGGGCTCTATCGCTCCTGAGACCCAGTACTTC
CDR3: CASSLGSIAPETQYF

D: .
V: TRBV29-1
J: TRBJ2-3
size: .
DNA: TGCAGCGTTGCTGAGTGGTCCACAGATACGCAGTATTTT
CDR3: CSVAEWSTDTQYF

D: .
V: TRBV4-2
J: TRBJ2-1
size: .
DNA: TGTGCCAGCAGCCAAGATGAAGGACAAGGAAGCAATGAGCAGTTCTTC
CDR3: CASSQDEGQGSNEQFF

D: .
V: TRBV6-6
J: TRBJ2-1
size: .
DNA: TGTGCCAGCAGCCCCCTACCGGATGAGCAGTTCTTC
CDR3: CASSPLPDEQFF

D: TRBD1
V: TRBV5-1
J: TRBJ1-1
size: .
DNA: TGCGCCAGCAGCCCCGACAGGGGGATCTATGGGGACACTGAAGCTTTCTTT
CDR3: CASSPDRGIYGDTEAFF

D: .
V: TRBV9
J: TRBJ2-3
size: .
DNA: TGTGCCAGCAGCGTAGACGGGGGAAGGACAGATACGCAGTATTTT
CDR3: CASSVDGGRTDTQYF

D: TRBD1
V: TRBV27
J: TRBJ2-1
size: .
DNA: TGTGCCAGCAGCAAAGGGACAGGGTCCCACAATGAGCAGTTCTTC
CDR3: CASSKGTGSHNEQFF

D: TRBD1
V: TRBV2
J: TRBJ2-3
size: .
DNA: TGTGCCAGCAGCCCGCAGGGGGCGCTTGTCCCAGATACGCAGTATTTT
CDR3: CASSPQGALVPDTQYF

D: .
V: TRBV28
J: TRBJ2-7
size: .
DNA: TGTGCCAGCACCTCCCCCGATCGGGTCCAGCAGTACTTC
CDR3: CASTSPDRVQQYF

D: .
V: TRBV28
J: TRBJ1-1
size: .
DNA: TGTGCCAGCAACCCCAGGGTGAACACTGAAGCTTTCTTT
CDR3: CASNPRVNTEAFF

D: TRBD1
V: TRBV4-3
J: TRBJ2-7
size: .
DNA: TGCGCCAGCAGCCCCGGGACAGGATCTTACGAGCAGTACTTC
CDR3: CASSPGTGSYEQYF